This TCR beta chain was documented in a study of blood T cell repertoires in COVID-19. Study context: Whether acute or convalescent, the COVID-19 samples came from the United States, Italy and Spain. PBMCs, B-cell-depleted T cells, or T cells provided the cDNA or gDNA that made up the material.

Per the study methods: Scientists estimated how many nucleated cells there were by amplifying reference gene primers. Profiled with immunoSEQ multiplex PCR; TCRdb holds only in-frame clones, not every one. V and J calls and clone size are as listed in that table; D and trimming were resolved from the DNA. Of about 280,000 clones in the sample, 70% to 90% were seen once. Source material: peripheral blood. This TCR derives from a woman aged 25 to 39 who had recovered from COVID-19.

CDR3 loop: CASSLPSAPLHF. CDR3 DNA sequence: TGTGCCAGCAGCTTACCCTCAGCGCCCCTCCACTTT. V is TRBV7-9 and J is TRBJ1-6, with unresolved D. CDR3 length: 12 amino acids. Germline V lookup: CDR1 SEHNR, CDR2 FQNEAQ (reference sequence). Trimming left V 2 bases short and J 13 bases short, with 9 bases between.